This T cell receptor beta chain comes out of a study of cytomegalovirus exposure and HLA in healthy donors. The PCR contained 60 Vbeta and 13 Jbeta primers. This table comes from immunoSEQ multiplex PCR, and its TCRdb copy is limited to in-frame clones, with some not included. The profile shows approximately 140,000 clones, about 81% of them singletons. The sample holds one count of this clone. Deletions cut 7 bases from V and 3 bases from J, with 10 bases between. Germline CDR1 SGHAT, CDR2 FQDESV (reference sequence). The CDR3 length is 12 residues. This TCR came from a woman in her thirties or forties in good health and CMV-seropositive. Sequenced sample: PBMCs. The V and J genes are TRBV11-1 and TRBJ2-7; D gene uncertain. The CDR3 region has the DNA TGTGCCAGCACCCCTACGGGCTACGAGCAGTACTTC. It translates to CASTPTGYEQYF. The full variable domain, with the rest looked up from reference TRBV11-1 and TRBJ2-7, is EAEVAQSPRYKITEKSQAVAFWCDPISGHATLYWYRQILGQGPELLVQFQDESVVDDSQLPKDRFSAERLKGVDSTLKIQPAELGDSAMYLCASTPTGYEQYFGPGTRLTVT.